The 22 T cell receptor beta chains listed next were all sequenced from one sample in a study of shared clonotypes between healthy human individuals (dated by TCRdb to the early 2020s). CD8 naive samples consisted of CD45RO-negative cells that were positively selected for CCR7, yielding a CD45RA+CCR7+ population without TemRA cells. To prepare the library, the immunoSEQ multiplex PCR assay was applied. TCRdb took this table from immuneACCESS and kept in-frame rearrangements with V and J called. Such tables lack part of the clones; where checked against another copy, unresolved V genes explain under half of the gap, and the rest is unexplained. The sample table lists approximately 2,200,000 clones, 93% of them with a count of one. Of the sample, under 2% is held by the ten largest clones. Sequenced input: naive CD8+ T cells from PBMCs. This specimen's cell subset or site label, interpreted: CD45RA+CCR7+. These receptors all come from a man aged 18 to 29 in good health. Some clones in this sample may be carry-over from other donors' samples.

CDR3 protein: CASSYERLADLYNEQFF. CDR3 nucleotides: TGTGCCAGCAGCTACGAACGCCTAGCGGATCTATACAATGAGCAGTTCTTC. J is TRBJ2-1 and V is TRBV5-6; 7 bases match TRBD2. This CDR3 region has 17 residues. Germline V gives CDR1 SGHDT, CDR2 YYEEEE. V shed 3 bases and J 4 bases; nucleotides not matched to a gene: 13.

The chain carries TRBV6-1 and TRBJ1-1; D might be TRBD1 (6 bases). The length of the CDR3 is 15 residues. CDR1 and CDR2 (germline): MNHNS, SASEGT. The V gene lost 3 bases and the J gene lost 0 bases, with 11 bases spanning the gap. Here the CDR3 reads CASSDPRGLNTEAFF. CDR3 coding DNA: TGTGCCAGCAGTGACCCCAGGGGTTTGAACACTGAAGCTTTCTTT.

This clone was found a few times. V usage is TRBV4-2 and J usage is TRBJ1-1; D gene ambiguous. Germline assignment: CDR1 LGHNA and CDR2 YNFKEQ. Trimming cost V 0 bases and J 8 bases, with 13 bases left between them. This CDR3 spans 14 amino acids. The CDR3 is CASSQEVRMREAFF. As DNA, the CDR3 is TGTGCCAGCAGCCAAGAGGTACGTATGAGAGAAGCTTTCTTT.

The chain combines TRBV7-9 with TRBJ2-7; D may be TRBD1 (6 bases). The V end lost 3 bases, the J end lost 2 bases, and 8 bases lay between the germline ends. The CDR3 sequence is 13 residues long. CDR1 SEHNR and CDR2 FQNEAQ come from the germline V gene (reference sequence). As DNA, the CDR3 is TGTGCCAGCAGCTTCAGGACAGCCTACGAGCAGTACTTC. It is translated as CASSFRTAYEQYF. Complete variable domain (other parts from reference TRBV7-9 and TRBJ2-7): DTGVSQNPRHKITKRGQNVTFRCDPISEHNRLYWYRQTLGQGPEFLTYFQNEAQLEKSRLLSDRFSAERPKGSFSTLEIQRTEQGDSAMYLCASSFRTAYEQYFGPGTRLTVT.

This clone showed up just once. Other DNA sequences from this sample encode an identical CDR3 as well. The genes are TRBV27 and TRBJ2-2; no firm D call. V lost 3 bases and J 1 base, leaving 6 bases between the germline ends. In germline, CDR1 is MNHEY, CDR2 SMNVEV (reference sequence). This CDR3 is built from 14 residues. Written as DNA, the CDR3 is TGTGCCAGCAGTTTGTCGGTGAACACCGGGGAGCTGTTTTTT. Translating gives CASSLSVNTGELFF.

This chain uses TRBV4-1 with TRBJ1-1; 9 bases align to TRBD1. V lost 0 bases, J lost 1 base, and 9 bases stayed unmatched. CDR1 is MGHRA and CDR2 is YSYEKL in the germline V gene. The CDR3 covers 18 residues. CDR3 nucleotide sequence: TGCGCCAGCAGCCAAGAGCCCGGGACAGGGCCAACGAACACTGAAGCTTTCTTT. Translation: CASSQEPGTGPTNTEAFF.

Points on this clone: A read error may account for a junction end that differs from germline. The rearrangement joins TRBV23-1 to TRBJ2-3; D is possibly TRBD1 or TRBD2 (5 bases each). TRBV23-1 is annotated as an ORF whose role is uncertain. The CDR3 is 17 amino acids. The CDR3 reads CASSQSNRGMATVTQYF. CDR3 sequence (DNA): TGCGCCAGCAGTCAATCTAATCGGGGCATGGCAACAGTTACGCAGTATTTT.

This sequence joins TRBV5-4 and TRBJ2-7, with D uncertain. The CDR3 runs 13 residues. Looked up from germline, CDR1 is SGHNT and CDR2 is YYREEE (reference sequence). V dropped 2 bases and J dropped 6 bases, with 12 bases sitting between them. Here the CDR3 DNA reads TGTGCCAGCAGCTTTTCCGAGTACTCCGAGCAGTACTTC. Translation gives CASSFSEYSEQYF. The full variable domain, completed using reference TRBV5-4 and TRBJ2-7, is ETGVTQSPTHLIKTRGQQVTLRCSSQSGHNTVSWYQQALGQGPQFIFQYYREEENGRGNFPPRFSGLQFPNYSSELNVNALELDDSALYLCASSFSEYSEQYFGPGTRLTVT.

In the case of this clone: Other DNA sequences of this sample code for an identical CDR3. The chain recombines TRBV28 with TRBJ2-7; D is ambiguous. V lost 3 bases and J lost 1, with 7 bases in between. Germline V CDR1 and CDR2: MDHEN, SYDVKM. The CDR3 extends over 13 amino acids. The CDR3 loop is CASSLTDSYEQYF. DNA for the CDR3: TGTGCCAGCAGTTTGACGGATTCCTACGAGCAGTACTTC.

The chain is built from TRBV4-1 and TRBJ2-2; 8 positions match TRBD1. J was trimmed by 4 bases and V by 1 base; bases with no gene match: 8. CDR1 and CDR2 from the germline V gene are MGHRA and YSYEKL. There are 17 residues in the CDR3. The CDR3 sequence: CASSQGDRPRGTGELFF. CDR3 bases: TGCGCCAGCAGCCAAGGGGACAGGCCTCGAGGCACCGGGGAGCTGTTTTTT.

The rearrangement links TRBV7-9 to TRBJ2-1; D is perhaps TRBD2 (6 bases). Germline loops: CDR1 SEHNR, CDR2 FQNEAQ (reference sequence). Trimming cost V 5 bases and J 7 bases, with 12 bases left between them. CDR3 size: 13 residues. CDR3 DNA sequence: TGTGCCAGCAGCCGCAGACTAGTGAATGAGCAGTTCTTC. It yields the protein CASSRRLVNEQFF.

V is TRBV7-2 and J is TRBJ1-5; D is perhaps TRBD1 (5 bases). Between the trimmed V and J ends, which lost 0 bases and 0 bases, there was a span of 9 bases. There are 16 residues in the CDR3. Germline CDR1 SGHTA, CDR2 FQGNSA. As DNA, the CDR3 is TGTGCCAGCAGCTTAGCGGGGGTCTATAGCAATCAGCCCCAGCATTTT. This codes for CASSLAGVYSNQPQHF.

This chain links TRBV4-1 with TRBJ2-6; D call uncertain. Germline CDR1 reads MGHRA; CDR2 reads YSYEKL. This CDR3 contains 16 residues. V was pared by 2 bases and J by 1 base, with 9 bases between. The CDR3 here is CASSQNSPSGANVLTF. The CDR3 nucleotides read TGCGCCAGCAGCCAAAACAGCCCATCTGGGGCCAACGTCCTGACTTTC.

This sequence joins TRBV4-1 and TRBJ2-7; TRBD1 might be the D (6 bases). Trimming pared 3 bases from V and 2 bases from J, leaving 14 bases between. CDR3 size: 15 residues. Germline loops: CDR1 MGHRA, CDR2 YSYEKL. CDR3 DNA sequence: TGCGCCAGCAGCCAGGCTACGGGACAAGCCTACGAGCAGTACTTC. Translation gives CASSQATGQAYEQYF.

The V call is TRBV6-5, the J call TRBJ2-7, with D possibly TRBD1 on 6 matching bases. Germline V CDR1 and CDR2: MNHEY, SVGAGI. V shed 10 bases and J shed 4 bases, with 17 bases lying between them. This CDR3 is built from 13 residues. The CDR3, as DNA: TGTGCCACCCAGGATTCTACAGGGTACGAGCAGTACTTC. It codes for CATQDSTGYEQYF.

The rearrangement links TRBV29-1 to TRBJ1-1; TRBD1 matches at 8 bases. Germline trimming cut 2 bases from V and 2 bases from J; bases unmatched to any gene: 4. The length of the CDR3 is 14 residues. Per germline, CDR1 SQVTM and CDR2 ANQGSEA. The CDR3 sequence: CSVETQGANTEAFF. Written as DNA, the CDR3 is TGCAGCGTTGAAACCCAGGGGGCAAACACTGAAGCTTTCTTT.

V usage is TRBV28 and J usage is TRBJ1-5, with D perhaps TRBD1 (5 bases). Germline CDR1 and CDR2: MDHEN and SYDVKM. V gave up 11 bases and J gave up 2 bases, with 10 bases separating them. The CDR3 covers 12 residues. In nucleotides, the CDR3 is TGTGCCTCGGGGGGTGGCAATCAGCCCCAGCATTTT. Translated: CASGGGNQPQHF.

This clone was picked up a small number of times. This rearrangement joins TRBV5-6 to TRBJ1-1, with a possible D match to TRBD1 (5 bases). The CDR3 runs 12 residues. Deletions cut 3 bases from V and 7 bases from J, with 10 bases between. CDR1 is SGHDT, CDR2 YYEEEE, per germline. In nucleotides, the CDR3 is TGTGCCAGCAGCTCGCAGGGATATGAAGCTTTCTTT. It translates to CASSSQGYEAFF.

The chain joins TRBV19 to TRBJ1-1; 8 positions match TRBD1. Germline CDR1 reads LNHDA; CDR2 reads SQIVND (reference sequence). This CDR3 contains 15 residues. Losses at the gene ends were 5 bases for V and 4 bases for J; bases not matched to a gene: 9. The CDR3 sequence: CASSFFRGPGTEAFF. The CDR3 coding sequence is TGTGCCAGTAGTTTTTTCAGGGGGCCTGGCACTGAAGCTTTCTTT.

V and J are TRBV14 and TRBJ2-7; D may be TRBD1 (6 bases). Germline values: CDR1 SGHDN, CDR2 FVKESK. With 5 bases removed from V and 2 bases from J, the gap between germline ends came to 13 bases. The CDR3 runs to 14 residues. CDR3 loop: CASSDRQATYEQYF. The CDR3 nucleotides are TGTGCCAGCAGCGACCGACAGGCTACCTACGAGCAGTACTTC.

The chain carries TRBV7-2 and TRBJ2-7, with 11 bases matching TRBD2. The CDR3 loop spans 15 amino acids. Germline CDR1 SGHTA, CDR2 FQGNSA. The junction had 7 bases not matched to a gene; V was cut back by 4 bases and J by 5 bases. The CDR3 reads CASSSLSGRVDEQYF. In DNA, the CDR3 is TGTGCCAGCAGCTCGCTTAGCGGGAGGGTCGACGAGCAGTACTTC.

The chain employs TRBV6-1 and TRBJ2-5; 7 bases line up with TRBD1. V was clipped by 8 bases and J by 4 bases; unmatched bases: 7. CDR1 is MNHNS, CDR2 SASEGT, per germline. This CDR3 comprises 13 residues. CDR3 region: CASAPGTVETQYF. The DNA of the CDR3 is TGTGCCAGCGCCCCAGGGACAGTAGAGACCCAGTACTTC.